The TCR beta chain described here comes from a study of tissue T cells after allogeneic stem cell transplantation. Germline loops: CDR1 SNHLY, CDR2 FYNNEI. This CDR3 is 14 amino acids long. Trimming shortened V by 1 base and J by 8 bases, and 9 bases separated the two germline ends. Sequencing used immunoSEQ multiplex PCR; TCRdb keeps in-frame clones, though not all of them. This table holds several thousand clones, over 65% found once. This research-autopsy study prospectively enrolled adult allogeneic hematopoietic cell transplant recipients with steroid-refractory graft-versus-host disease. This chain uses TRBV2 with TRBJ1-6; D remains ambiguous. The sample in question was left colon tissue, obtained at autopsy. The TCR was taken from an older male patient with steroid-refractory graft-versus-host disease after an allogeneic stem cell transplant. Some T cells may arise from the graft donor. CDR3: CASSEGGAYSPLHF. CDR3 nucleotide sequence: TGTGCCAGCAGTGAAGGAGGAGCTTATTCACCCCTCCACTTT. Full variable domain (rest looked up from reference TRBV2 and TRBJ1-6): EPEVTQTPSHQVTQMGQEVILRCVPISNHLYFYWYRQILGQKVEFLVSFYNNEISEKSEIFDDQFSVERPDGSNFTLKIRSTKLEDSAMYFCASSEGGAYSPLHFGNGTRLTVT.